This record concerns one T cell receptor beta chain sequence. Its target is not known. This entry belongs to a study of T cells after yellow fever vaccination. Study-wide background: Preparation of fractions with low cell numbers was performed using SMART-Seq v4 Ultra Low Input.

Researchers made TCR cDNA using 5'RACE template switching, and this step added a universal primer site and UMIs. Using its own MiXCR run on the 5' RACE reads, TCRdb lists one record per CDR3 protein. Among about 260,000 distinct CDR3 sequences listed, 10% to 15% were seen once. This CDR3 has 13 amino acids. Trimming stripped 7 bases from V and 3 bases from J, with 9 bases between. Per the germline V gene, CDR1 is KGHSH and CDR2 is LQKENI. Study-level results: FACS-sorted repertoires could harbor abundant contaminating bulk-population clonotypes. A minor fraction of clonotypes spanned both CD4 and CD8 compartments.

The rearrangement uses TRBV18 and TRBJ2-2, with a tentative D call TRBD2 (5 bases). The material was CD4+ T cells sorted from PBMCs, obtained 45 days after the yellow fever booster vaccination. This TCR derives from a man between 25 and 39 years old who received the YFV17D yellow fever vaccine. The CDR3 is CASLASYTGELFF. In nucleotides, the CDR3 is TGTGCCAGCTTGGCTAGCTACACCGGGGAGCTGTTTTTT.